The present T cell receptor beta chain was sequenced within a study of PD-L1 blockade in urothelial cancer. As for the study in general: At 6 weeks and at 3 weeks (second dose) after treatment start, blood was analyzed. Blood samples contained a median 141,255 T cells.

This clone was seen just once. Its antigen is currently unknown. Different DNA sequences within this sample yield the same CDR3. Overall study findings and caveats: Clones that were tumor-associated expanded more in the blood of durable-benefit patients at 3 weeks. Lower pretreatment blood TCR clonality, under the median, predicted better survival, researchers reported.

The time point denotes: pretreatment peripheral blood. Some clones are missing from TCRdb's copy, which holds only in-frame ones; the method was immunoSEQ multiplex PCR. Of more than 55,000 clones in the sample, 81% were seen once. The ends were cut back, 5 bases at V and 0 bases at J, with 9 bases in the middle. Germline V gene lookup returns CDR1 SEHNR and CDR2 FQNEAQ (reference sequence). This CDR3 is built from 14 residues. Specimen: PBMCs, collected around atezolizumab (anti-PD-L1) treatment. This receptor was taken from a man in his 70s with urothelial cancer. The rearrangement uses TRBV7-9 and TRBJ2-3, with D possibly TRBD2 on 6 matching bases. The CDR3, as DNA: TGTGCCAGCAGCGCAAGCGGGAGCACAGATACGCAGTATTTT. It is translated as CASSASGSTDTQYF.